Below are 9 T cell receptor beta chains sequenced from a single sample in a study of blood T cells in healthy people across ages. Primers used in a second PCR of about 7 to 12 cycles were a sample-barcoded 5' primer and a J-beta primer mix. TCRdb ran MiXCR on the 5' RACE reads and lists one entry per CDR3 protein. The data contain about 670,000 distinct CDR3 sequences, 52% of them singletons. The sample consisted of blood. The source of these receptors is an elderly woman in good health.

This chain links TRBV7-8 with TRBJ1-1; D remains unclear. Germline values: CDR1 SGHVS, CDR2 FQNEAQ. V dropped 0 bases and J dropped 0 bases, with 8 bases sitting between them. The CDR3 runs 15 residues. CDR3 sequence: CASSLAPSLNTEAFF. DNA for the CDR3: TGTGCCAGCAGCTTAGCTCCTTCTTTGAACACTGAAGCTTTCTTT.

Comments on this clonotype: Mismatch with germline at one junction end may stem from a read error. CDR3 coding DNA: TGTGCCAGCGGCCAATTCGGGGATTCACCCCTCCACTTT. Translating gives CASGQFGDSPLHF. The chain employs TRBV16 and TRBJ1-6, with D hard to call. The CDR3 totals 13 residues. CDR1 is KGHSY and CDR2 is FQNENV in the germline V gene.

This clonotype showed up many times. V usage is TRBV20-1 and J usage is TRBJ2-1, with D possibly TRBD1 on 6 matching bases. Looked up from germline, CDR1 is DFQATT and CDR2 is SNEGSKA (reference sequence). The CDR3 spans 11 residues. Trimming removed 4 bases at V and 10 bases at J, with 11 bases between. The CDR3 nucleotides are TGCAGTGCTATACAGGGCCGGGAGCAGTTCTTC. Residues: CSAIQGREQFF.

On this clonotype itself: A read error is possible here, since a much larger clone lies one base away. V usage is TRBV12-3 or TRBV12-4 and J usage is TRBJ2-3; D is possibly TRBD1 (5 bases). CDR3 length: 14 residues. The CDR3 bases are TGTGCCAGCAGTCCCGGACGGAAGACAGATACGCGGTATTTT. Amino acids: CASSPGRKTDTRYF.

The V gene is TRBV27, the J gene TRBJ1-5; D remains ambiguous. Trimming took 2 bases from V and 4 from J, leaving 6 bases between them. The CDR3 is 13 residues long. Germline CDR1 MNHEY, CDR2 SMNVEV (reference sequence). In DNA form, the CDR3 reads TGTGCCAGCAGTTTAAAGAGGAATCAGCCCCAGCATTTT. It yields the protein CASSLKRNQPQHF.

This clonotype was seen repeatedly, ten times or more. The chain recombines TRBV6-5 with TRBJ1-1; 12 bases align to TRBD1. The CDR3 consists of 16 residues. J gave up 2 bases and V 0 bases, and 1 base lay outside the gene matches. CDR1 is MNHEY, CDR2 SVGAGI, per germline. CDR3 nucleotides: TGTGCCAGCAGTTACTCGGGGACAGGGGGCAACACTGAAGCTTTCTTT. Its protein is CASSYSGTGGNTEAFF.

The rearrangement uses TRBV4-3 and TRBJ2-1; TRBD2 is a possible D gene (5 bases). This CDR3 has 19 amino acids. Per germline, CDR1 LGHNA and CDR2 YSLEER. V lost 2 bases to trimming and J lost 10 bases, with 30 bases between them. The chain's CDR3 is CASSQRVVGSRVGPGEQFF. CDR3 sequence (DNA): TGCGCCAGCAGCCAAAGGGTTGTGGGATCGCGGGTCGGCCCCGGGGAGCAGTTCTTC.

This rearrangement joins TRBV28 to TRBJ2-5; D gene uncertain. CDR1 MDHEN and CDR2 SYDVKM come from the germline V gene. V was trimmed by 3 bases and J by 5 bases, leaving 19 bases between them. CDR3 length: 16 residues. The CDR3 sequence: CASSFLTVEPVETQYF. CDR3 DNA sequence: TGTGCCAGCAGTTTCCTCACGGTGGAGCCCGTGGAGACCCAGTACTTC. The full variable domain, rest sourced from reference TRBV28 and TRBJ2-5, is DVKVTQSSRYLVKRTGEKVFLECVQDMDHENMFWYRQDPGLGLRLIYFSYDVKMKEKGDIPEGYSVSREKKERFSLILESASTNQTSMYLCASSFLTVEPVETQYFGPGTRLLVL.

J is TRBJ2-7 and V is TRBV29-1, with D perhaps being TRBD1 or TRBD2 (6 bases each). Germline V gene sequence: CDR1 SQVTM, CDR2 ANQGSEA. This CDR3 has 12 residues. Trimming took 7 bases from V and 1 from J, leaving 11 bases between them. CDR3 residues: CSGEDSSYEQYF. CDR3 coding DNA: TGCAGCGGGGAGGACAGTTCCTACGAGCAGTACTTC.